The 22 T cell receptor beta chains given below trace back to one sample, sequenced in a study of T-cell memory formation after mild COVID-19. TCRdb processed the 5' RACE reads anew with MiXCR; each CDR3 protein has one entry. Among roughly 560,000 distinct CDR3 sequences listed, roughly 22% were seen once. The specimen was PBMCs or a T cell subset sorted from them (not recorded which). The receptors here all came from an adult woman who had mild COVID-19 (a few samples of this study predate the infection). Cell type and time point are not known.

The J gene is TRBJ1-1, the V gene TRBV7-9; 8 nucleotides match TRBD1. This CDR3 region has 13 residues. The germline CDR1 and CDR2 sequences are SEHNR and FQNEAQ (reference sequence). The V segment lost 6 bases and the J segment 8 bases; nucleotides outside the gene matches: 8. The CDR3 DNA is TGTGCCAGCAGAGGCGGACAGGGAATCGAAGCTTTCTTT. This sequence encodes CASRGGQGIEAFF.

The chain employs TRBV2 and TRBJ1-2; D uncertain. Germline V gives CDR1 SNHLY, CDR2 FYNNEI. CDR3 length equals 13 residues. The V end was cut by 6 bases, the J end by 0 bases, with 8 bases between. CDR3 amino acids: CASRVQTNYGYTF. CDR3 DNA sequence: TGTGCCAGCAGGGTACAGACTAACTATGGCTACACCTTC.

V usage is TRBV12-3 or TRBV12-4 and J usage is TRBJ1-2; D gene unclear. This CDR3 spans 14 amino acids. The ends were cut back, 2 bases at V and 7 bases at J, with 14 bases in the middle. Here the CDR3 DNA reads TGTGCCAGCAGTTTACCCGGACCGCTCTTTGGCTACACCTTC. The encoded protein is CASSLPGPLFGYTF.

CDR3 sequence: CAISEISGSPADTQYF. CDR3 nucleotide sequence: TGTGCCATCAGTGAAATTAGCGGGAGCCCCGCAGATACGCAGTATTTT. The rearrangement joins TRBV10-3 to TRBJ2-3, with TRBD2 matching over 9 bases. The CDR3 runs 16 residues. Germline lookup yields CDR1 ENHRY and CDR2 SYGVKD. The V segment lost 3 bases and the J segment 4 bases; nucleotides outside the gene matches: 8.

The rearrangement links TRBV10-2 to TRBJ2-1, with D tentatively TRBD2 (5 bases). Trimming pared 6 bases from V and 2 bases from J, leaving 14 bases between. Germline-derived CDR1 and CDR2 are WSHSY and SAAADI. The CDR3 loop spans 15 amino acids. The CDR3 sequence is CASRIGLGAYNEQFF. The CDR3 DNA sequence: TGCGCCAGCAGAATCGGGCTCGGGGCCTACAATGAGCAGTTCTTC.

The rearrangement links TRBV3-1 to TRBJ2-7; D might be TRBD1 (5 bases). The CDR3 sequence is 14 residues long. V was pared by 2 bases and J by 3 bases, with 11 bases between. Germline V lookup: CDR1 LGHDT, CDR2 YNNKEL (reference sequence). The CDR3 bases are TGTGCCAGCAGCCAAACGGGCAGGGACTACGAGCAGTACTTC. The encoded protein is CASSQTGRDYEQYF.

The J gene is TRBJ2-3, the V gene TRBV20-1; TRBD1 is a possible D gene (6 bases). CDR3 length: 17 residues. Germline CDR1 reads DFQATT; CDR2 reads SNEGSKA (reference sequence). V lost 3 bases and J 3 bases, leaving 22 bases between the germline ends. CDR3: CSASGRGAPRKTDTQYF. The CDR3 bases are TGCAGTGCTAGTGGCAGGGGCGCCCCTCGAAAAACAGATACGCAGTATTTT.

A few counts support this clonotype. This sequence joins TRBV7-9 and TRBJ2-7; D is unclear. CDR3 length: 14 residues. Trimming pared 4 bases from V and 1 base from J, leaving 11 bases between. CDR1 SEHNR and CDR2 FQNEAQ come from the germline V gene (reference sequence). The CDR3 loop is CASSSAKGSYEQYF. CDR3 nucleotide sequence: TGTGCCAGCAGCTCTGCCAAGGGATCCTACGAGCAGTACTTC.

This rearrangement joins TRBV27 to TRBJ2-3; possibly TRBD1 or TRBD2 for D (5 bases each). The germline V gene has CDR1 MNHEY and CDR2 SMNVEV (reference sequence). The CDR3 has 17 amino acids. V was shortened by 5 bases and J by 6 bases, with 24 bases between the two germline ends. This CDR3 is CASSASYGAPSWDTQYF. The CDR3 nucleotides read TGTGCCAGCAGTGCCTCCTACGGGGCCCCTAGCTGGGATACGCAGTATTTT.

Here the CDR3 reads CSVETGGSYEQYF. DNA of the CDR3: TGCAGCGTTGAAACGGGTGGCTCCTACGAGCAGTACTTC. V gene TRBV29-1 combines with J gene TRBJ2-7; D uncertain. The V end lost 2 bases, the J end lost 0 bases, and 8 bases lay between the germline ends. The CDR3 runs 13 residues. CDR1 and CDR2 from the germline V gene are SQVTM and ANQGSEA.

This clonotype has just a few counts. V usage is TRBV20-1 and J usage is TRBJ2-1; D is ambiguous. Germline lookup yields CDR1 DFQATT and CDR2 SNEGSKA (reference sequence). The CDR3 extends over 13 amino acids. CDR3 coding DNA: TGCAGCACTGGCCGGGCCAACCACAATGAGCAGTTCTTC. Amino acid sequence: CSTGRANHNEQFF.

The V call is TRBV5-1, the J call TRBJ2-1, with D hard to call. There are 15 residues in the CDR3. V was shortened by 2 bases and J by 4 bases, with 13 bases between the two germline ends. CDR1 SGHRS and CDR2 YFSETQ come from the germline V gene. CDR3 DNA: TGCGCCAGCAGCTTAATTCGGGCCCCATACAATGAGCAGTTCTTC. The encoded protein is CASSLIRAPYNEQFF.

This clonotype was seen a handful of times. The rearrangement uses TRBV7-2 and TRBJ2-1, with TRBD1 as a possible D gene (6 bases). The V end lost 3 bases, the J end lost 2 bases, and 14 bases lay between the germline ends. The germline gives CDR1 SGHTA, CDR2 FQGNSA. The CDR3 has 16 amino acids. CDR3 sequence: CASSFGGDITYNEQFF. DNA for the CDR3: TGTGCCAGCAGCTTTGGTGGGGACATCACCTACAATGAGCAGTTCTTC.

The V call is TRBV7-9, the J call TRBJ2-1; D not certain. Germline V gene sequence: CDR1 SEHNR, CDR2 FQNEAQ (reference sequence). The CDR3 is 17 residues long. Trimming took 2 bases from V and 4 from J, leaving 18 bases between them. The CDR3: CASSLSVVIGGYNEQFF. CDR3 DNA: TGTGCCAGCAGCTTATCCGTCGTCATCGGTGGTTACAATGAGCAGTTCTTC. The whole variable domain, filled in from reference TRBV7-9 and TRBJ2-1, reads DTGVSQNPRHKITKRGQNVTFRCDPISEHNRLYWYRQTLGQGPEFLTYFQNEAQLEKSRLLSDRFSAERPKGSFSTLEIQRTEQGDSAMYLCASSLSVVIGGYNEQFFGPGTRLTVL.

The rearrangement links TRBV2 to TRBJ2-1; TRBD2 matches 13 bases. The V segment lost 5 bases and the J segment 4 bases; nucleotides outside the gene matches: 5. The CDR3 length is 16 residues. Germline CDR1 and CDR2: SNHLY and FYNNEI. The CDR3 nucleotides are TGTGCCAGCAGTACCTGGACTAGCGGGAGATACAATGAGCAGTTCTTC. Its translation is CASSTWTSGRYNEQFF.

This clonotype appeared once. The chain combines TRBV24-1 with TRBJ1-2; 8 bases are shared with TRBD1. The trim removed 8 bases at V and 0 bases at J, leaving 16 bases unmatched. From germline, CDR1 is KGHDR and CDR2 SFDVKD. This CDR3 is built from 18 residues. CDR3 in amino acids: CATNPSPGQDASNYGYTF. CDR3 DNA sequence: TGTGCCACCAATCCTTCTCCGGGACAGGATGCCTCTAACTATGGCTACACCTTC.

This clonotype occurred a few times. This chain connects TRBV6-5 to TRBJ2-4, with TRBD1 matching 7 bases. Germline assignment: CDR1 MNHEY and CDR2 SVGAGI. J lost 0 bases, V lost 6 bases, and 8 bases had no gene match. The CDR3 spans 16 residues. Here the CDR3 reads CASSRDSSIAKNIQYF. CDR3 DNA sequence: TGTGCCAGCAGCCGGGACAGTTCTATAGCCAAAAACATTCAGTACTTC.

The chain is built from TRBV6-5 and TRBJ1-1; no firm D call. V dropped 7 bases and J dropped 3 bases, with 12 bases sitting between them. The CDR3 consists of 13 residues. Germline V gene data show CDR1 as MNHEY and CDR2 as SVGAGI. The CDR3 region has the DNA TGTGCCAGCACCTTAAACTGGGACACTGAAGCTTTCTTT. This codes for CASTLNWDTEAFF.

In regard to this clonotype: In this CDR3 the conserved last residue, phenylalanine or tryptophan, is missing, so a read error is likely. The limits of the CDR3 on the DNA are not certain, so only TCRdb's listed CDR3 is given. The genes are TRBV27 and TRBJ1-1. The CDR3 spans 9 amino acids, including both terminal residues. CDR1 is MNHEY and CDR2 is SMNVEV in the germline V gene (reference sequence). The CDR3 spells CASSLQPPR.

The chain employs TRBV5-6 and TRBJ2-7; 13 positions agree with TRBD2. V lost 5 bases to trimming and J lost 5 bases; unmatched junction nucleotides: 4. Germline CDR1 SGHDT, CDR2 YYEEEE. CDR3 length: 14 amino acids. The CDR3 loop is CASRRTSGSNEQYF. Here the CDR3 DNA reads TGTGCCAGCAGAAGGACTAGCGGGAGCAACGAGCAGTACTTC.

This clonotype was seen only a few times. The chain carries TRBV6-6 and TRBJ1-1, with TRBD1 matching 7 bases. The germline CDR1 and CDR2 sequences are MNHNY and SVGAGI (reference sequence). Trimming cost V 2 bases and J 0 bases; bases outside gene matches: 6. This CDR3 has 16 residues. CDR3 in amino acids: CASSYPVQGLNTEAFF. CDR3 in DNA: TGTGCCAGCAGTTACCCCGTACAGGGGTTGAACACTGAAGCTTTCTTT.

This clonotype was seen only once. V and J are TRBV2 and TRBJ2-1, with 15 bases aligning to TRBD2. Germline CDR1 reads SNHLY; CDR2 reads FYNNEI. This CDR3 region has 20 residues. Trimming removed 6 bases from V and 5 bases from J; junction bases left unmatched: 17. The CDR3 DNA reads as TGTGCCAGCAGCCGAACTCCGACAGAGGGACTAGCGGGGGGCGACAATGAGCAGTTCTTC. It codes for CASSRTPTEGLAGGDNEQFF.